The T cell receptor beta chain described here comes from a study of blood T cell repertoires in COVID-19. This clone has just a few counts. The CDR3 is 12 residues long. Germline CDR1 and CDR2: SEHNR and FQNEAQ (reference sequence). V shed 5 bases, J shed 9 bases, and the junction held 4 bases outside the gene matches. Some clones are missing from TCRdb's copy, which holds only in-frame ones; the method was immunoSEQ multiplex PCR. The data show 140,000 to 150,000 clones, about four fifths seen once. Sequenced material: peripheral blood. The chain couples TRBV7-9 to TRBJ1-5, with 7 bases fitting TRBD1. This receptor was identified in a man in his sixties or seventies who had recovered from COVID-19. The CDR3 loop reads CASSRTGLPQHF. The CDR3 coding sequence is TGTGCCAGCAGCCGGACAGGTTTGCCCCAGCATTTT.